This T cell receptor beta chain was found in a study of OX40 agonist ivuxolimab in advanced cancers. Profiled with immunoSEQ multiplex PCR; TCRdb holds only in-frame clones, not every one. Here the sample spans 74,000 or so clones, around 86% being singletons. CDR3 length equals 14 residues. Germline CDR1 is MNHEY and CDR2 is SMNVEV (reference sequence). Between the trimmed V and J ends, which lost 4 bases and 4 bases, there was a span of 11 bases. The chain has TRBV27 and TRBJ1-5; possibly TRBD1 for D (6 bases). The TCR sequence derives from an adult with an advanced solid tumor such as melanoma, head and neck, liver or kidney cancer. The sample was CD4+ or CD8+ T cells sorted from blood, taken in a trial of the OX40 agonist ivuxolimab. The CDR3 reads CASSSRQVNQPQHF. CDR3 bases: TGTGCCAGCAGTTCGAGACAGGTAAATCAGCCCCAGCATTTT.